These T cell receptor beta chains were read from a single sample in a study of graft-versus-host responses after intestinal transplantation. Assay: immunoSEQ multiplex PCR; the TCRdb copy retains only in-frame clones and omits some. The table has just under 55,000 clones, around 90% seen once; the top ten hold 5% to 6.5%. The material was PBMCs, obtained about 93 weeks after intestinal transplant. Receptors were obtained from a human patient who received an intestinal transplant, so some T cells may come from the graft donor. CDR3s include the opening cysteine and the closing phenylalanine or tryptophan. The D gene is left open where the match is weak. Rows may omit the clone size; those that give it use once, few, many or a size class.

j_gene,v_gene,abundance,d_gene,CDR3nt,CDR3aa
TRBJ1-1,TRBV6-1,NA,NA,TGTGCCAGCAGTGATATAAGGGGCGTTGGCACTGAAGCTTTCTTT,CASSDIRGVGTEAFF
TRBJ1-5,TRBV5-4,NA,NA,TGTGCCAGCAGCTTGGGGACAGATTATAGCAATCAGCCCCAGCATTTT,CASSLGTDYSNQPQHF
TRBJ1-4,TRBV19,NA,TRBD1,TGTGCCAGTAGTATGGGACAGGGGGCTGAAAAACTGTTTTTT,CASSMGQGAEKLFF
TRBJ1-4,TRBV6-1,NA,TRBD1,TGTGCCAGCAGTGAGGGAGGGGGCCCAACTAATGAAAAACTGTTTTTT,CASSEGGGPTNEKLFF
TRBJ2-4,TRBV5-1,NA,NA,TGCGCCAGCAGCGAGCGCCTGTCGGGGGGCCTTTCCAAAAACATTCAGTACTTC,CASSERLSGGLSKNIQYF
TRBJ1-3,TRBV6-1,few,NA,TGTGCCAGCAGTGAAGCCCGCGGGGCGTCGGGAAACACCATATATTTT,CASSEARGASGNTIYF
TRBJ2-5,TRBV6-4,NA,NA,TGTGCCAGCAGCCTGACAGCTCAAGAGACCCAGTACTTC,CASSLTAQETQYF
TRBJ2-7,TRBV6-5,NA,TRBD1,TGTGCCAGCAGTTACTTGACAGGGTATGGCGAGCAGTACTTC,CASSYLTGYGEQYF
TRBJ2-3,TRBV6-4,NA,NA,TGTGCCAGCAGTGACGGGAGCACAGATACGCAGTATTTT,CASSDGSTDTQYF
TRBJ2-2,TRBV30,NA,TRBD2,TGTGCCTGGTCTCCGGGACTAGCGTTCGGGGAGCTGTTTTTT,CAWSPGLAFGELFF
TRBJ1-4,TRBV25-1,NA,TRBD1,TGTGCCAGCACCAACGGACAGGGACTGGGGGAAAAACTGTTTTTT,CASTNGQGLGEKLFF
TRBJ2-5,TRBV19,NA,NA,TGTGCCAGTAGTACCAAACAGGGAGAAGAGACCCAGTACTTC,CASSTKQGEETQYF
TRBJ2-2,TRBV2,NA,NA,TGTGCCAGCACCTCCTTGAACACCGGGGAGCTGTTTTTT,CASTSLNTGELFF
TRBJ1-3,TRBV9,NA,NA,TGTGCCAGCAGCGTTGGGGGGCCTGGAAACACCATATATTTT,CASSVGGPGNTIYF
TRBJ2-7,TRBV19,NA,NA,TGTGCCAGTAGTCCGCGGGGCAGGCCTCGCTCTACCTCCTACGAGCAGTACTTC,CASSPRGRPRSTSYEQYF
TRBJ1-2,TRBV7-9,once,NA,TGTGCCAGCAGCGTGGACGGCCGTGGCTACACCTTC,CASSVDGRGYTF
TRBJ2-2,TRBV2,NA,TRBD2,TGTGCCAGCAGTGAACAGCCTAGCGGGGGGGCCGGGGAGCTGTTTTTT,CASSEQPSGGAGELFF
TRBJ1-3,TRBV5-4,NA,NA,TGTGCCAGCAGCTTGGCCGGGGACACCATATATTTT,CASSLAGDTIYF
TRBJ2-5,TRBV5-6,NA,NA,TGTGCCAGCACCCCGGGGGGCGGGACCCAGTACTTC,CASTPGGGTQYF
TRBJ2-2,TRBV15,NA,TRBD1,TGTGCCGTAGACAGGGGTATGAACGCGAACACCGGGGAGCTGTTTTTT,CAVDRGMNANTGELFF
TRBJ1-2,TRBV5-4,NA,NA,TGTGCCAGCAGCTCCACAACATTATCTTTGCCCGGGGACACCTTC,CASSSTTLSLPGDTF
TRBJ1-2,TRBV6-5,once,NA,TGTGCCAGCAGTTACCCTGGACAGCTCTCCTACACCTTC,CASSYPGQLSYTF
TRBJ2-5,TRBV9,NA,NA,TGTGCCAGCAGCGTAGCAGGGGCAGGGGAGACCCAGTACTTC,CASSVAGAGETQYF
TRBJ2-1,TRBV7-9,NA,NA,TGTGCCAGCAGCTTAGACTACAATGAGCAGTTCTTC,CASSLDYNEQFF
TRBJ2-4,TRBV9,NA,NA,TGTGCCAGCAGCGTAGTTAGTAGTCGGTACTTC,CASSVVSSRYF
TRBJ1-3,TRBV2,NA,NA,TGTGCCAGCCGCAGACCGGGACACTCTGTAAACACCATATATTTT,CASRRPGHSVNTIYF
TRBJ1-5,TRBV2,NA,TRBD1,TGTGCCAGCAGTGAACAGGACAGGGCTTTGGGGCAGCCCCAGCATTTT,CASSEQDRALGQPQHF
TRBJ1-3,TRBV19,NA,TRBD1,TGTGCCAGTAGTGGACAGGGGCTTAGAAGAAACACCATATATTTT,CASSGQGLRRNTIYF
TRBJ1-2,TRBV9,NA,NA,TGTGCCAGCAGCGTAGCACAGAGCTATGGCTACACCTTC,CASSVAQSYGYTF
TRBJ2-1,TRBV6-1,NA,TRBD2,TGTGCCAGCAGTGCGCTAGCGGGGGCCTACAATGAGCAGTTCTTC,CASSALAGAYNEQFF
TRBJ1-1,TRBV5-1,NA,TRBD1,TGCGCCAGCAGCGCGGACAGGGTGGTTGAAGCTTTCTTT,CASSADRVVEAFF
TRBJ1-2,TRBV19,NA,NA,TGTGCCAGTAGTCGGGCTGGGAGTAATGGCTACACCTTC,CASSRAGSNGYTF
TRBJ1-6,TRBV7-3,NA,NA,TGTGCCAGCAGCTCAAGGGGTGGCTCCTATAATTCACCCCTCCACTTT,CASSSRGGSYNSPLHF
TRBJ1-1,TRBV29-1,NA,TRBD1,TGCAGCGTTTCTAGAGGGGGCCGGGCTGAAGCTTTCTTT,CSVSRGGRAEAFF
TRBJ1-1,TRBV6-5,once,NA,TGTGCCAGCAGTTACCAGAGGAACCTGAACACTGAAGCTTTCTTT,CASSYQRNLNTEAFF
TRBJ1-5,TRBV6-5,NA,TRBD1,TGTGCCAGCAGTTACACTACCGGGACAGACCAGCCCCAGCATTTT,CASSYTTGTDQPQHF
TRBJ1-2,TRBV19,NA,NA,TGTGCCAGTAGTATAGGGAGACAGGTCACGGCTTATGGCTACACCTTC,CASSIGRQVTAYGYTF
TRBJ1-4,TRBV4-2,NA,NA,TGTGCCAGCAGCCCGGGTGGGGGCGCCTCTAATGAAAAACTGTTTTTT,CASSPGGGASNEKLFF
TRBJ1-6,TRBV9,once,TRBD1,TGTGCCAGCAGCGCCGGGACAGAGAATTCACCCCTCCACTTT,CASSAGTENSPLHF
TRBJ1-1,TRBV18,NA,NA,TGTGCCAGCTCACCACCTAACAGTCCCAACACTGAAGCTTTCTTT,CASSPPNSPNTEAFF
TRBJ2-3,TRBV6-6,NA,NA,TGTGCCAGCAGTTTACTAGATACAGATACGCAGTATTTT,CASSLLDTDTQYF
TRBJ2-7,TRBV10-3,NA,TRBD2,TGTGCCATCGGACTAGCGGGGGGGGCCTACGAGCAGTACTTC,CAIGLAGGAYEQYF
TRBJ2-7,TRBV19,NA,NA,TGTGCCAGTAGTATAGGATACGAGCAGTACTTC,CASSIGYEQYF
TRBJ2-7,TRBV11-3,NA,TRBD1,TGTGCCAGCCGTGCCGGGACAGGGACCGTCGAGCAGTACTTC,CASRAGTGTVEQYF
TRBJ1-1,TRBV11-3,NA,NA,TGTGCCAGCAGCTTAGGGAAGGTGGGTCCAACTGAAGCTTTCTTT,CASSLGKVGPTEAFF
TRBJ1-2,TRBV7-8,NA,TRBD1,TGTGCCAGCAGCTACACCGGGACAGGCTATGGCTACACCTTC,CASSYTGTGYGYTF
TRBJ2-7,TRBV5-4,NA,NA,TGTGCCAGCAGCTTGGGGCGGGGGCTGGGGTACGAGCAGTACTTC,CASSLGRGLGYEQYF